The T cell receptor beta chain under discussion was sequenced for a study of blood T cell repertoires in COVID-19. Study at large: The United States, Italy and Spain provided the acute and convalescent COVID-19 samples. From T cells, B-cell-depleted T cells, or PBMCs came the material, which was cDNA or gDNA.

Under the authors' procedure: Amplification of reference gene primers was used by the study to estimate nucleated cell counts. Some clones are missing from TCRdb's copy, which holds only in-frame ones; the method was immunoSEQ multiplex PCR. For V, J and clone size, that table is used; D and trimming come from the DNA. The data show 40,000 to 65,000 clones, around 84% seen once. The germline V gene encodes CDR1 SQVTM and CDR2 ANQGSEA. The CDR3 consists of 13 residues. The V and J ends lost 0 bases and 6 bases, in that order; junction bases with no gene match: 3. This clonotype was obtained from a man in his 70s with active COVID-19. The sample taken for sequencing was peripheral blood. The chain is built from TRBV29-1 and TRBJ2-3; 7 nucleotides line up with TRBD2. The CDR3 protein is CSVEEGSGDTQYF. CDR3 nucleotides: TGCAGCGTTGAAGAGGGTAGCGGGGATACGCAGTATTTT.